Here is one T cell receptor beta chain with its context. The CDR3 has 14 amino acids. CDR1 is LNHDA, CDR2 SQIVND, per germline (reference sequence). V lost 7 bases to trimming and J lost 3 bases; unmatched junction nucleotides: 7. TCRdb keeps only in-frame clones here, not all; method: immunoSEQ multiplex PCR. The sample gives approximately 29,000 clones, almost 90% of which show up once; over 11% is in the top ten. This sample stems from a study of blood T cell repertoires in COVID-19. This sequence originates from a human donor with active COVID-19. The donor label of this sample is uncertain. This sequence joins TRBV19 and TRBJ2-5; 8 positions match TRBD1. The sequencing input was peripheral blood. The CDR3 is CASTTRGPEETQYF. The CDR3 DNA sequence: TGTGCCAGTACCACCAGGGGGCCTGAAGAGACCCAGTACTTC. Full variable domain (remainder filled in from reference TRBV19 and TRBJ2-5): DGGITQSPKYLFRKEGQNVTLSCEQNLNHDAMYWYRQDPGQGLRLIYYSQIVNDFQKGDIAEGYSVSREKKESFPLTVTSAQKNPTAFYLCASTTRGPEETQYFGPGTRLLVL.